This TCR beta chain was recorded in a study of blood T cell repertoires in COVID-19. Background on the study: Whether acute or convalescent, the COVID-19 samples came from the United States, Italy and Spain. T cells, B-cell-depleted T cells, or PBMCs supplied cDNA or gDNA.

This CDR3 has 16 residues. The germline CDR1 and CDR2 sequences are SGDLS and YYNGEE. Trimming removed 4 bases from V and 5 bases from J; junction bases left unmatched: 11. Everyone who took part was roughly 18 to 89 years old, and they came from about 23 US areas. Repertoires were generated with immunoSEQ multiplex PCR, while TCRdb's copy carries only in-frame clones and drops some. The sample includes 400,000 to 500,000 clones, about 88% seen only once; the top ten take 1.4%. The sequence was collected from a woman between 18 and 30 years old who had been exposed to COVID-19. Source material: PBMCs or T cells enriched from blood (not recorded which). The chain recombines TRBV9 with TRBJ2-5; 10 bases align to TRBD1. In DNA form, the CDR3 reads TGTGCCAGCAGCACCCGAGCCCCGGGACAGGGGGAGACCCAGTACTTC. This codes for CASSTRAPGQGETQYF. Using reference TRBV9 and TRBJ2-5 for the parts outside the CDR3, the full variable domain is DSGVTQTPKHLITATGQRVTLRCSPRSGDLSVYWYQQSLDQGLQFLIQYYNGEERAKGNILERFSAQQFPDLHSELNLSSLELGDSALYFCASSTRAPGQGETQYFGPGTRLLVL.